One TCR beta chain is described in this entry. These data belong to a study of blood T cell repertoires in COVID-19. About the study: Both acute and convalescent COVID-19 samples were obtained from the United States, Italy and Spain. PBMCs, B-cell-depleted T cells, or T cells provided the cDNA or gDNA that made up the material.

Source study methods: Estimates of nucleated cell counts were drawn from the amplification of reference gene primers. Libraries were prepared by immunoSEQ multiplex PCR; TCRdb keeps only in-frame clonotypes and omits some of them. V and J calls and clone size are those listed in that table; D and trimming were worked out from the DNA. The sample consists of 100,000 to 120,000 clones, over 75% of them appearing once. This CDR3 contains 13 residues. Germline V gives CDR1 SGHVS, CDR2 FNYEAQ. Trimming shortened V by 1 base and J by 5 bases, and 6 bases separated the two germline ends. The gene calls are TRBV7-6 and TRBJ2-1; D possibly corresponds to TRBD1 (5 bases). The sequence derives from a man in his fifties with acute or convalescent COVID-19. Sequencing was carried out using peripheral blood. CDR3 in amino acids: CASSLGGHNEQFF. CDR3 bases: TGTGCCAGCAGCTTAGGGGGCCACAATGAGCAGTTCTTC.